The next 22 T cell receptor beta chains were all read from a single sample in a study of cytotoxic CD8 clonotypes in ibrutinib-treated CLL. Measured with immunoSEQ multiplex PCR; TCRdb has only the in-frame clones, and not every one. Here the sample spans approximately 130,000 clones, around four fifths being singletons. Sequencing was performed on PBMCs, taken after 24 months of ibrutinib treatment. All receptors come from a human donor with chronic lymphocytic leukemia.

The V gene is TRBV10-3, the J gene TRBJ2-1; D tentatively reads TRBD1 or TRBD2 (6 bases each). The V end lost 6 bases, the J end lost 10 bases, and 13 bases lay between the germline ends. The CDR3 contains 12 residues. CDR1 and CDR2 from the germline V gene are ENHRY and SYGVKD. DNA of the CDR3: TGTGCCATCAGCCCCAGGGGAGGCGAGCAGTTCTTC. Residues: CAISPRGGEQFF.

The chain joins TRBV28 to TRBJ1-5; D gene unclear. V lost 4 bases and J 7 bases, leaving 5 bases between the germline ends. This CDR3 contains 11 residues. Germline loops: CDR1 MDHEN, CDR2 SYDVKM. CDR3 bases: TGTGCCAGCAGTTCTACCCAGCCCCAGCATTTT. Its protein product is CASSSTQPQHF.

The chain uses TRBV7-9 and TRBJ1-5, with TRBD1 matching over 8 bases. There are 16 residues in the CDR3. Losses at the gene ends were 0 bases for V and 4 bases for J; bases not matched to a gene: 5. Germline V gene sequence: CDR1 SEHNR, CDR2 FQNEAQ (reference sequence). In DNA form, the CDR3 reads TGTGCCAGCAGCTTAGCTGGGACAGGAACGAATCAGCCCCAGCATTTT. Protein sequence: CASSLAGTGTNQPQHF.

The chain couples TRBV6-5 to TRBJ1-4; D possibly corresponds to TRBD1 (6 bases). Trimming removed 6 bases at V and 7 bases at J, with 18 bases between. CDR1 and CDR2 (germline): MNHEY, SVGAGI. This CDR3 is built from 15 residues. Here the CDR3 reads CASSPLGRGFEKLFF. In nucleotides, the CDR3 is TGTGCCAGCAGCCCACTCGGCAGGGGATTTGAAAAACTGTTTTTT.

The chain joins TRBV6-5 to TRBJ1-2; D call uncertain. The V gene's germline CDR1 is MNHEY and CDR2 SVGAGI. Trimming left V 0 bases short and J 7 bases short, with 9 bases between. The CDR3 runs to 13 residues. The CDR3 reads CASSYSNSGGYTF. The DNA for the CDR3 is TGTGCCAGCAGTTACTCGAATAGCGGTGGCTACACCTTC.

This sequence joins TRBV4-3 and TRBJ2-3; weak D call: TRBD2 (5 bases). The CDR3 extends over 14 amino acids. Looked up from germline, CDR1 is LGHNA and CDR2 is YSLEER. Trimming shortened V by 1 base and J by 6 bases, and 11 bases separated the two germline ends. CDR3 nucleotides: TGCGCCAGCAGCCAAGTTGGGAGTCAGGATACGCAGTATTTT. This codes for CASSQVGSQDTQYF.

This clone was seen just once. The CDR3 loop reads CASSSPSGGALNTDTQYF. The CDR3 DNA is TGTGCCAGTAGTTCGCCTAGCGGGGGGGCCCTAAACACAGATACGCAGTATTTT. The rearrangement joins TRBV19 to TRBJ2-3; 12 bases align to TRBD2. CDR3 length: 18 amino acids. The V gene's germline CDR1 is LNHDA and CDR2 SQIVND (reference sequence). V shed 5 bases and J 2 bases; nucleotides not matched to a gene: 11. The whole variable domain, remainder taken from reference TRBV19 and TRBJ2-3, is DGGITQSPKYLFRKEGQNVTLSCEQNLNHDAMYWYRQDPGQGLRLIYYSQIVNDFQKGDIAEGYSVSREKKESFPLTVTSAQKNPTAFYLCASSSPSGGALNTDTQYFGPGTRLTVL.

Written as DNA, the CDR3 is TGTGCCAGCTCACCAAGGGGGGGGGACACTGAAGCTTTCTTT. It codes for CASSPRGGDTEAFF. V gene TRBV18 combines with J gene TRBJ1-1; D is perhaps TRBD1 (6 bases). Germline loops: CDR1 KGHSH, CDR2 LQKENI. V was pared by 2 bases and J by 3 bases, with 10 bases between. This CDR3 comprises 14 residues.

The V call is TRBV7-3, the J call TRBJ1-1; tentative D call: TRBD1 (5 bases). Trimming stripped 0 bases from V and 1 base from J, with 9 bases between. CDR3 length: 15 residues. The V gene's germline CDR1 is SGHTA and CDR2 FQGTGA. The CDR3 coding sequence is TGTGCCAGCAGCTTAACGGAGAGGGGGAACACTGAAGCTTTCTTT. Amino acid sequence: CASSLTERGNTEAFF.

The genes are TRBV7-7 and TRBJ2-6; D is perhaps TRBD1 or TRBD2 (7 bases each). V lost 5 bases to trimming and J lost 2 bases, with 28 bases between them. This CDR3 has 21 residues. The V gene's germline CDR1 is SSHAT and CDR2 FNYEAQ (reference sequence). The CDR3 nucleotides are TGTGCCAGCAGCCGCTGGCGAAATTCGTCAGGGGGAGGGGCTGGGGCCAACGTCCTGACTTTC. This codes for CASSRWRNSSGGGAGANVLTF.

V gene TRBV29-1 combines with J gene TRBJ1-2, with D possibly TRBD1 on 5 matching bases. The CDR3 runs to 14 residues. Germline CDR1 and CDR2: SQVTM and ANQGSEA. With 6 bases removed from V and 6 bases from J, the gap between germline ends came to 20 bases. Here the CDR3 DNA reads TGCAGCGTGAGTCCTCAGGGCATGGCGAATGGCTACACCTTC. The encoded protein is CSVSPQGMANGYTF.

This clone appeared a single time. The V gene is TRBV11-3, the J gene TRBJ2-2; D remains unclear. Trimming removed 5 bases at V and 2 bases at J, with 12 bases between. From germline, CDR1 is SGHNT and CDR2 YENEEA. The CDR3 is made up of 15 amino acids. This CDR3 is CASSVRNTNTGELFF. The CDR3 nucleotides read TGTGCCAGCAGCGTGAGAAACACCAACACCGGGGAGCTGTTTTTT.

In DNA, the CDR3 is TGTGCCACCAGCAGAGGACGTAGCGGGGGACAGGGTGACAATCAGCCCCAGCATTTT. Its translation is CATSRGRSGGQGDNQPQHF. V is TRBV15 and J is TRBJ1-5, with 9 bases that match TRBD1. The CDR3 loop spans 19 amino acids. Germline values: CDR1 LNHNV, CDR2 YYDKDF (reference sequence). Trimming cost V 1 base and J 3 bases; bases outside gene matches: 13.

The V call is TRBV7-2, the J call TRBJ2-2; D not certain. The CDR3 has 13 residues. Trimming took 5 bases from V and 7 from J, leaving 11 bases between them. Germline lookup yields CDR1 SGHTA and CDR2 FQGNSA. The CDR3 protein is CASSPQSNGELFF. As DNA, the CDR3 is TGTGCCAGCAGCCCTCAGTCAAACGGGGAGCTGTTTTTT.

V and J are TRBV2 and TRBJ1-4, with D possibly being TRBD1 (5 bases). The CDR3 covers 16 residues. V shed 5 bases and J shed 7 bases, with 20 bases lying between them. Germline lookup yields CDR1 SNHLY and CDR2 FYNNEI. The CDR3 nucleotides read TGTGCCAGCAGTCGGGATTCCGGGGCCCTATCTGAAAAACTGTTTTTT. Translating gives CASSRDSGALSEKLFF.

V and J are TRBV12-2 and TRBJ2-2; no DNA check was done on the table's D call, TRBD1. TRBV12-2 is a recognized pseudogene. The CDR3 is 13 amino acids. CDR3 nucleotide sequence: TGTGCAAGTCGCTTGACAGGGTTCGGGGAGCTGTTTTTT. Amino acid sequence: CASRLTGFGELFF.

V usage is TRBV9 and J usage is TRBJ1-1; D may be TRBD1 (5 bases). The V gene's germline CDR1 is SGDLS and CDR2 YYNGEE. The V and J ends lost 0 bases and 6 bases respectively, with 12 bases between them. This CDR3 is 14 amino acids long. In nucleotides, the CDR3 is TGTGCCAGCAGCGTAGCATCGATGGGGGCTGAAGCTTTCTTT. The encoded protein is CASSVASMGAEAFF.

This chain links TRBV18 with TRBJ1-1, with TRBD1 matching over 9 bases. The CDR3 is made up of 14 amino acids. Looked up from germline, CDR1 is KGHSH and CDR2 is LQKENI. V dropped 6 bases and J dropped 5; count of bases not matched to a gene: 7. In DNA form, the CDR3 reads TGTGCCAGCTCCGTAAGACAGGGGGTGACTGAAGCTTTCTTT. Residues: CASSVRQGVTEAFF.

The rearrangement uses TRBV7-9 and TRBJ1-5; 8 nucleotides align to TRBD1. The ends lost 5 bases at V and 6 bases at J; junction bases unmatched: 15. This CDR3 is built from 17 residues. The germline V gene has CDR1 SEHNR and CDR2 FQNEAQ (reference sequence). CDR3 in amino acids: CASSHGQGDVLGQPQHF. Written as DNA, the CDR3 is TGTGCCAGCAGCCACGGACAGGGTGATGTGCTGGGTCAGCCCCAGCATTTT. Complete variable domain (other parts from reference TRBV7-9 and TRBJ1-5): DTGVSQNPRHKITKRGQNVTFRCDPISEHNRLYWYRQTLGQGPEFLTYFQNEAQLEKSRLLSDRFSAERPKGSFSTLEIQRTEQGDSAMYLCASSHGQGDVLGQPQHFGDGTRLSIL.

This rearrangement joins TRBV28 to TRBJ1-2; a possible D gene is TRBD1 (5 bases). Trimming took 5 bases from V and 5 from J, leaving 12 bases between them. The CDR3 covers 13 residues. Germline assignment: CDR1 MDHEN and CDR2 SYDVKM. In DNA, the CDR3 is TGTGCCAGCAGTAAACAGACAGATTATGGCTACACCTTC. This gives the protein CASSKQTDYGYTF.

The CDR3 DNA reads as TGTGCCAGCAGCTTAGGGGCAGGGGGTTCACCCCTCCACTTT. Its translation: CASSLGAGGSPLHF. This chain joins TRBV7-2 and TRBJ1-6, with 7 positions matching TRBD1. CDR1 and CDR2 (germline): SGHTA, FQGNSA. The CDR3 is made up of 14 amino acids. J lost 9 bases, V lost 1 base, and 3 bases had no gene match.

J is TRBJ2-1 and V is TRBV13; D unclear. The CDR3 sequence is 12 residues long. Germline V CDR1 and CDR2: PRHDT, FYEKMQ (reference sequence). V shed 5 bases and J shed 7 bases, with 9 bases lying between them. The CDR3 nucleotides are TGTGCCAGCAGCCCCGGTCGGAATGAGCAGTTCTTC. Amino acids: CASSPGRNEQFF.